The clone carrying this TCR beta chain has only a few counts. As yet, its antigen is unknown. This sample was included in a study of CD8 T cells in ankylosing spondylitis. Trimming shortened V by 0 bases and J by 3 bases, and 9 bases separated the two germline ends. CDR1 and CDR2 from the germline V gene are SGHAT and FQNNGV. The CDR3 runs 15 residues. The study, taken as a whole, reports: Reports say disease-linked clones showed up significantly more in matched ankylosing spondylitis synovial fluid. Some motif variants were previously reported in reactive arthritis synovial fluid and blood.

TCRdb recomputed calls from the 5' RACE reads with MiXCR, one row per CDR3 protein. The sample contains approximately 300,000 distinct CDR3 sequences, 20% to 25% of which appear only once. This receptor was taken from a female donor with ankylosing spondylitis or in good health (not recorded which). The V call is TRBV11-2, the J call TRBJ2-1; no firm D call. Material for sequencing was blood, either unsorted or a sorted T cell fraction (not recorded which). Written as DNA, the CDR3 is TGTGCCAGCAGCTTAGAAAATCCCCTCTACAATGAGCAGTTCTTC. Translating gives CASSLENPLYNEQFF.